Listed here are 5 T cell receptor beta chains from one sample, sequenced in a study of T-cell memory formation after mild COVID-19. TCRdb fed the 5' RACE reads into MiXCR, producing one record per CDR3 protein. Among over 500,000 distinct CDR3 sequences, 15% to 20% were seen once, and the ten largest hold just over 8%. The sample comprised PBMCs or a T cell subset sorted from them (not recorded which). These receptors came from an adult woman who had mild COVID-19 (a few samples of this study predate the infection). Cell type and time point are not known.

This rearrangement joins TRBV6-6 to TRBJ2-3; D uncertain. Germline-derived CDR1 and CDR2 are MNHNY and SVGAGI (reference sequence). The CDR3 is made up of 13 amino acids. In nucleotides, the CDR3 is TGTGGAACTTACGGTCCTAGCACAGATACGCAGTATTTT. Its translation: CGTYGPSTDTQYF.

A few counts support this clonotype. The chain is built from TRBV24-1 and TRBJ2-7; D is unresolved. V lost 3 bases, J lost 10 bases, and 15 bases lay in between. This CDR3 comprises 13 residues. From germline, CDR1 is KGHDR and CDR2 SFDVKD. CDR3 residues: CATSDRTPRVQYF. The DNA for the CDR3 is TGTGCCACCAGTGATCGGACCCCTCGGGTCCAGTACTTC.

The rearrangement joins TRBV24-1 to TRBJ1-1; D is unresolved. CDR3 length: 13 residues. V was clipped by 5 bases and J by 2 bases, with 8 bases between them. Germline values: CDR1 KGHDR, CDR2 SFDVKD. The CDR3 is CATSVGSNTEAFF. CDR3 nucleotide sequence: TGTGCCACCAGTGTGGGCAGTAACACTGAAGCTTTCTTT.

This rearrangement joins TRBV20-1 to TRBJ2-7; TRBD1 matches at 8 bases. The CDR3 consists of 15 residues. J lost 0 bases, V lost 0 bases, and 4 bases had no gene match. Looked up from germline, CDR1 is DFQATT and CDR2 is SNEGSKA (reference sequence). CDR3 coding DNA: TGCAGTGCTAGAGACTTACAGGGGGACTCCTACGAGCAGTACTTC. It specifies CSARDLQGDSYEQYF.

This chain links TRBV12-3 or TRBV12-4 with TRBJ1-1; D unresolved. Between the trimmed V and J ends, which lost 5 bases and 1 base, there was a span of 11 bases. The CDR3 spans 14 residues. The CDR3 sequence is CASSNPTRNTEAFF. The DNA of the CDR3 is TGTGCCAGCAGTAACCCCACGAGGAACACTGAAGCTTTCTTT.